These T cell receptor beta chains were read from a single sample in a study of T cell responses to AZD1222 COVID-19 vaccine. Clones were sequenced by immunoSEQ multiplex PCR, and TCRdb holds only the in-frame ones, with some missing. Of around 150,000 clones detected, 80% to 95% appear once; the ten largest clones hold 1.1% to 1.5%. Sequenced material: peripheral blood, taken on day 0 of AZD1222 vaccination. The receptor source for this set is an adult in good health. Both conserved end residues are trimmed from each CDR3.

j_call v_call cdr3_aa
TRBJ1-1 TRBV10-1 ASSAVGTGGTAF
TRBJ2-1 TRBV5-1 ASSLAPGGYNEQF
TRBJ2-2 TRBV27 ASSPDREANGELF
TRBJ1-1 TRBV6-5 ASSRAGAMNTEAF
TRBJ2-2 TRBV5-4 ASSSLPGGSGELF
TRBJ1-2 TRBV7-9 ASSSDREAYGYT
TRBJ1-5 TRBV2 ASSEVRGVQPQH
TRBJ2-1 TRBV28 ASSFSNSPAYNEQF
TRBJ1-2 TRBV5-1 ASSHTLLEARGYT
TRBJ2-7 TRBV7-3 ASSLTGLEQY
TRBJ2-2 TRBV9 ASSVNTGELF
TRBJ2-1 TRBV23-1 ASSQCAVLSPAGNEQF
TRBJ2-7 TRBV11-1 ASSPRDSEYEQY
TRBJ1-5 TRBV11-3 ASPPVRDTSNQPQH
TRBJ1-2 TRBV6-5 ASSYLNRARGYT
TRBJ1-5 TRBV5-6 ASSLGQGSNQPQH
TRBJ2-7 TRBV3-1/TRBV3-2 ASSQDQTPRGQY
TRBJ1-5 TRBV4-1 ASSQEYGLFSNQPQH
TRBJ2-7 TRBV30 AWSPAYEQY
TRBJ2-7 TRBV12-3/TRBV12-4 ASSFAGLYEQY
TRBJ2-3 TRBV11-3 ASSLGRTVSTDTQY
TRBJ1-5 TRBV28 ANQAGGQPQH
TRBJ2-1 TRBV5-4 ASSLGASGTYNEQF
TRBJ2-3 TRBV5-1 ASSPTVAGITDTQY
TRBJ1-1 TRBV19 ASSIAAGMNTEAF
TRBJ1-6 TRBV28 ASSFGRVNSPLH
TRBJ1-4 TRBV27 ASSTYGTNEKLF
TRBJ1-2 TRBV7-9 ASSLGQPTYGYT
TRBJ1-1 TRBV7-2 ASSLVWPTGTEAF
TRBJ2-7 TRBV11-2 ASSLEPSGREQY
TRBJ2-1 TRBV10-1 ASSGQGTFGEQF
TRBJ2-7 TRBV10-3 AISESLGGPGPGFYEQY
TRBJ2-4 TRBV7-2 ASSPQWLGGIQY
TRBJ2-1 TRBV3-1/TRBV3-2 ASSQSRARNSYNEQF
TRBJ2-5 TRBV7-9 ASSSWEMGETQY
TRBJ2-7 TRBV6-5 ASTVLGPPFEQY
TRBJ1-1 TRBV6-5 ASRPGNTEAF
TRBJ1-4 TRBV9 ASSATGIANEKLF
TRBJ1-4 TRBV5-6 ASSLGGLNEKLF
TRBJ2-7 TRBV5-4 ASSSPTGSSYEQY
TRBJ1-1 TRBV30 AWRGNRGETMNTEAF
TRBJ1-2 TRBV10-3 AISVDQGAYGYT
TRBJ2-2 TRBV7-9 ASSLGTSGINTGELF
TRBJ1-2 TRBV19 ASSDRGGLYGYT
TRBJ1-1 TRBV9 ASSAGDDMNTEAF
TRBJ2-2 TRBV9 ASSVAGDRDTGELF
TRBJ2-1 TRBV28 ASSSELAGAVEQF
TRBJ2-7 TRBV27 ASSSLSAFSYEQY
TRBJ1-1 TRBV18 ASSPPGQVAMNTEAF
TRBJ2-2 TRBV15 ATSRTHRPGQGAGELF
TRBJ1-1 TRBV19 ASSIISGSPTEAF
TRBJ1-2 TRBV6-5 ASSYFSRDEDGYT
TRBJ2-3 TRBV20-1 SASEGGLAGFLSTDTQY
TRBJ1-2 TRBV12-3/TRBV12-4 ASSLGPEHGYT
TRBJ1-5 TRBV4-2 ASSQDISELPQH